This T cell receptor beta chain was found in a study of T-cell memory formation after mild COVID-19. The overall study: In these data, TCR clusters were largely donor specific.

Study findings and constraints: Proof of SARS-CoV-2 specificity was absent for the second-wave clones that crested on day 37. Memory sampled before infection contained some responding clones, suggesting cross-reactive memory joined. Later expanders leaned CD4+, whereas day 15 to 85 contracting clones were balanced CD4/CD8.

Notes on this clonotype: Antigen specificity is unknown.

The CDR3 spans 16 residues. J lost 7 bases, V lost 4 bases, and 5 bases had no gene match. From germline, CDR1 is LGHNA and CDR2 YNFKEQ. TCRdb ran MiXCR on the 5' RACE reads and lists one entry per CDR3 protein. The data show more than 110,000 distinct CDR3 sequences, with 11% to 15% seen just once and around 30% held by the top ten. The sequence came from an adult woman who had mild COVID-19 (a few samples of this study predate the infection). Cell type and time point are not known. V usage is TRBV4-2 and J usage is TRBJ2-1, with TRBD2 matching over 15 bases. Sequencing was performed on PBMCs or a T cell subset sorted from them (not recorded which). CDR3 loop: CASSPGLAGGKNEQFF. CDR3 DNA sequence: TGTGCCAGCAGCCCGGGACTAGCGGGAGGAAAGAATGAGCAGTTCTTC.